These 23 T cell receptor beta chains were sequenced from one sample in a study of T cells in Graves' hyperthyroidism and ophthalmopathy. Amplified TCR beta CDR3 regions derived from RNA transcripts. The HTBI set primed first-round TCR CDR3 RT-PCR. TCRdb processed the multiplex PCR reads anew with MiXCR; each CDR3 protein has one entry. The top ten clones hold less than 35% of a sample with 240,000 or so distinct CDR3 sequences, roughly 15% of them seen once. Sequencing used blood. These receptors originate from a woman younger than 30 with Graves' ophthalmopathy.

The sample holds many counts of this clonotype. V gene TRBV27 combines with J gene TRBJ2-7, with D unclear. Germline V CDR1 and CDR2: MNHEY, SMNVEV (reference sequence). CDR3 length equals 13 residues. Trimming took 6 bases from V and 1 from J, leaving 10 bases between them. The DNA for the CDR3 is TGTGCCAGCAGCCCAGCTGTATCCTACGAGCAGTACTTC. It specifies CASSPAVSYEQYF.

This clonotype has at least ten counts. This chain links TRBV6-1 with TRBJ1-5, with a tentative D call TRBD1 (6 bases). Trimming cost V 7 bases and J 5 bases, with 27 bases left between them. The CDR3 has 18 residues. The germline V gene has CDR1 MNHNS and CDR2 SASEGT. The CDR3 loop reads CASKYYAGRGSRYQPQHF. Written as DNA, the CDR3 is TGTGCCAGCAAGTACTACGCCGGCAGGGGCAGTCGCTATCAGCCCCAGCATTTT.

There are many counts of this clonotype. CDR3 residues: CASSLGGFAYNEQFF. DNA for the CDR3: TGTGCCAGCAGCTTGGGCGGATTCGCCTACAATGAGCAGTTCTTC. V gene TRBV13 combines with J gene TRBJ2-1; D is unresolved. The CDR3 covers 15 residues. Germline CDR1 reads PRHDT; CDR2 reads FYEKMQ (reference sequence). V dropped 3 bases and J dropped 2 bases, with 11 bases sitting between them.

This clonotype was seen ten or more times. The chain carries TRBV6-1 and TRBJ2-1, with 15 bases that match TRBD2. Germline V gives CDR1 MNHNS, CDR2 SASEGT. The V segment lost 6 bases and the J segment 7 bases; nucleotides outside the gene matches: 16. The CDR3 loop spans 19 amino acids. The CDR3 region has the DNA TGTGCCAGCAGGGGGGCCCTGCCCGGGACTAGCGGGAGGAGGAATGAGCAGTTCTTC. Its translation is CASRGALPGTSGRRNEQFF.

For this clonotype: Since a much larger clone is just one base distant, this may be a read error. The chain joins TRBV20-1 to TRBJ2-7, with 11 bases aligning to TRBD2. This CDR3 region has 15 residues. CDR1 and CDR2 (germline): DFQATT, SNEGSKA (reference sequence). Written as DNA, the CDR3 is TGCAGTGCCACACCGACTAGCGGGGTCTCCTACGAGCAGTGCTTC. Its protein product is CSATPTSGVSYEQCF.

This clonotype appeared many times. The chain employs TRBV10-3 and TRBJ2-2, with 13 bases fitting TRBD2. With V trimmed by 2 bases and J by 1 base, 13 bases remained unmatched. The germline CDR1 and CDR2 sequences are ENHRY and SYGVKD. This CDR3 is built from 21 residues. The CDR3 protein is CAISEPFSPGLAGLNTGELFF. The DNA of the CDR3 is TGTGCCATCAGTGAGCCCTTTAGTCCGGGACTAGCGGGACTGAACACCGGGGAGCTGTTTTTT.

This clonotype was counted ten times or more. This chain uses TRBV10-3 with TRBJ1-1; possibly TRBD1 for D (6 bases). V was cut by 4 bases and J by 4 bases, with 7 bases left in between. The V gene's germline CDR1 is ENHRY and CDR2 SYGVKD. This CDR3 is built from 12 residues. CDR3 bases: TGTGCCATCAGTGTGACAGGCACTGAAGCTTTCTTT. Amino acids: CAISVTGTEAFF.

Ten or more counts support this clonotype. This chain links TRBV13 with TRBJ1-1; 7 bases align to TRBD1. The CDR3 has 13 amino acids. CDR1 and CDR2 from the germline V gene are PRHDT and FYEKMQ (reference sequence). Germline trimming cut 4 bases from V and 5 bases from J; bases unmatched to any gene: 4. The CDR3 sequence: CASSYRGETEAFF. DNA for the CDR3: TGTGCCAGCAGCTACAGGGGAGAGACTGAAGCTTTCTTT.

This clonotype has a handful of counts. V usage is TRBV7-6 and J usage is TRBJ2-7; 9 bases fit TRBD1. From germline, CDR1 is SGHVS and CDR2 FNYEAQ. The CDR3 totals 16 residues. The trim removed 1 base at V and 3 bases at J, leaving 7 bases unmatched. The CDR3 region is CASSLGTGTGFYEQYF. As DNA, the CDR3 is TGTGCCAGCAGCTTAGGGACCGGGACAGGGTTCTACGAGCAGTACTTC.

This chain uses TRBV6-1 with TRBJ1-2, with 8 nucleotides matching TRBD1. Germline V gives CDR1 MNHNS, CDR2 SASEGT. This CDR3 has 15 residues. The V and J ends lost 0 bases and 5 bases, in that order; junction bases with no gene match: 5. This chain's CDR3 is CASSEAAGTGYGYTF. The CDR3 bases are TGTGCCAGCAGTGAAGCGGCTGGGACAGGATATGGCTACACCTTC.

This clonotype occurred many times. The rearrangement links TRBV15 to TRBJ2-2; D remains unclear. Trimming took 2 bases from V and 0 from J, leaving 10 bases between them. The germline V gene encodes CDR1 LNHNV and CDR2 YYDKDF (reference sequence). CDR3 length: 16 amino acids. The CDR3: CATSRPGAANTGELFF. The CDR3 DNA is TGTGCCACCAGCAGACCTGGCGCAGCGAACACCGGGGAGCTGTTTTTT.

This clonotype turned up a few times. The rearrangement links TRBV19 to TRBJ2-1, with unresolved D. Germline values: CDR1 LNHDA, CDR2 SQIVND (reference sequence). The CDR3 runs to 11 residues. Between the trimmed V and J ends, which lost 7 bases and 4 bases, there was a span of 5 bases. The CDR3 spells CASKRYNEQFF. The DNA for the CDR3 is TGTGCCAGTAAGCGATACAATGAGCAGTTCTTC.

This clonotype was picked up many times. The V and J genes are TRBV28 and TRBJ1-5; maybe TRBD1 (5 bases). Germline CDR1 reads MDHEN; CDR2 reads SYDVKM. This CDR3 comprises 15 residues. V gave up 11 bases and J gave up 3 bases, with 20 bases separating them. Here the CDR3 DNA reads TGTGCCGGCTCCCGGGGAGGGGATTACAATCAGCCCCAGCATTTT. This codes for CAGSRGGDYNQPQHF. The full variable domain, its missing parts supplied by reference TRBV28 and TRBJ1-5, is DVKVTQSSRYLVKRTGEKVFLECVQDMDHENMFWYRQDPGLGLRLIYFSYDVKMKEKGDIPEGYSVSREKKERFSLILESASTNQTSMYLCAGSRGGDYNQPQHFGDGTRLSIL.

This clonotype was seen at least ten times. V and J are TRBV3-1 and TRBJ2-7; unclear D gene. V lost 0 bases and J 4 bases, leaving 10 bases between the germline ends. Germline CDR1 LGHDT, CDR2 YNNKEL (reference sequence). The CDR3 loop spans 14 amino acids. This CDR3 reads CASSQESTEYEQYF. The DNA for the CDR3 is TGTGCCAGCAGCCAAGAATCTACAGAATACGAGCAGTACTTC.

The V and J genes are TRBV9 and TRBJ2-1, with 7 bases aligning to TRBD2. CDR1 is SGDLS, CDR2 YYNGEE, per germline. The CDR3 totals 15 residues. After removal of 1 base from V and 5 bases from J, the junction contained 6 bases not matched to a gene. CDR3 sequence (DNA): TGTGCCAGCAGCGTAACCCTAGCGGAGCACAATGAGCAGTTCTTC. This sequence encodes CASSVTLAEHNEQFF.

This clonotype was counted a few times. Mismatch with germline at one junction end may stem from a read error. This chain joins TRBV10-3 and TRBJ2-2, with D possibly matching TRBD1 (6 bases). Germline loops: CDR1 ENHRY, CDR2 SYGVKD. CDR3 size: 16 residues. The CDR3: CATSGARDKDTGELFF. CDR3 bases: TGTGCCACCAGTGGGGCCCGGGACAAAGACACCGGGGAGCTGTTTTTT.

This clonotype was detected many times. The DNA of the CDR3 is TGTGCCAGCAGCCTTGTAGCTGCGAGCTCCTACGAGCAGTACTTC. Translation gives CASSLVAASSYEQYF. The chain is built from TRBV11-2 and TRBJ2-7; D uncertain. Germline V gene lookup returns CDR1 SGHAT and CDR2 FQNNGV. The CDR3 extends over 15 amino acids. V lost 5 bases and J 0 bases, leaving 14 bases between the germline ends. Drawing the rest from reference TRBV11-2 and TRBJ2-7, the complete variable domain is EAGVAQSPRYKIIEKRQSVAFWCNPISGHATLYWYQQILGQGPKLLIQFQNNGVVDDSQLPKDRFSAERLKGVDSTLKIQPAKLEDSAVYLCASSLVAASSYEQYFGPGTRLTVT.

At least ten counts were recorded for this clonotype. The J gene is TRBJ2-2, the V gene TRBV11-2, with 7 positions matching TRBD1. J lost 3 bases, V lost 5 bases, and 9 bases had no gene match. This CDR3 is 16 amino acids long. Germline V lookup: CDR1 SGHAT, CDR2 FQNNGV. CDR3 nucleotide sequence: TGTGCCAGCAGCGGGACGACAGGGCTATACACCGGGGAGCTGTTTTTT. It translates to CASSGTTGLYTGELFF.

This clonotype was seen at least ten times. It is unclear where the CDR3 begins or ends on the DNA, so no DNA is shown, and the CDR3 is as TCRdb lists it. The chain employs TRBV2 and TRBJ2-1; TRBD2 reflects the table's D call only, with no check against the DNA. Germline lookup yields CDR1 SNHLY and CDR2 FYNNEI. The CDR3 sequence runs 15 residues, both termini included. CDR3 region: CASSSSGDVRHEQFF.

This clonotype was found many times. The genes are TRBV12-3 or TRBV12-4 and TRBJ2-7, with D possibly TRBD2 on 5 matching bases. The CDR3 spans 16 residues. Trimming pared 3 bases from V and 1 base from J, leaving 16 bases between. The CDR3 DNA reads TGTGCCAGCAGTTTCATGTGGGCACCGGGGTCCTACGAGCAGTACTTC. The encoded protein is CASSFMWAPGSYEQYF.

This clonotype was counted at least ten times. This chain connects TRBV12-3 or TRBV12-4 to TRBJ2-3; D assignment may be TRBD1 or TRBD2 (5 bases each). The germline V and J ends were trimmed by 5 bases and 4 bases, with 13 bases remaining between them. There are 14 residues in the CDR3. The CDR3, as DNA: TGTGCCAGCAGTGAGGGCCGGGGCGCAGATACGCAGTATTTT. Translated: CASSEGRGADTQYF.

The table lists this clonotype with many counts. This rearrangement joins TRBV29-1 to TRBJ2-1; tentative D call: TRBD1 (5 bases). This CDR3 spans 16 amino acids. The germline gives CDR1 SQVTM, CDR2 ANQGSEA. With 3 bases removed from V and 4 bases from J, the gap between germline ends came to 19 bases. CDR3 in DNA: TGCAGCGTTGATACCAGGGCCTCCTCACTGTACAATGAGCAGTTCTTC. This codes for CSVDTRASSLYNEQFF.

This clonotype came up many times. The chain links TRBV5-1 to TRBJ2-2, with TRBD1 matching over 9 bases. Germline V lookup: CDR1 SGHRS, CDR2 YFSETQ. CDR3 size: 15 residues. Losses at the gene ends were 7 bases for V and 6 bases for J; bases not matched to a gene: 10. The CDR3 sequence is CASGPGQGRPGELFF. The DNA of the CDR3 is TGCGCCAGCGGACCGGGACAGGGTCGTCCCGGGGAGCTGTTTTTT.